This T cell receptor beta chain is from a study of shared clonotypes between healthy human individuals. About the research overall: Donor ages ranged 18 to 49 years: a couple of women, a few men.

As concerns this clone: Its antigen is as yet unknown.

Sequencing was performed with immunoSEQ multiplex PCR; in TCRdb, only in-frame clones are kept and a portion is missing. The sample includes some 500,000 clones, about 96% of them seen just once. The CDR3 extends over 14 amino acids. The germline V gene has CDR1 MNHEY and CDR2 SMNVEV (reference sequence). The V gene lost 6 bases and the J gene lost 2 bases, with 12 bases spanning the gap. Study-level results: Sharing across four donors was highest in naive CD4 (roughly 5%) and lowest in memory CD8 (approximately 0.4%).

The V call is TRBV27, the J call TRBJ2-3, with TRBD2 as a possible D gene (5 bases). Specimen: naive CD4+ T cells sorted from blood. Subset described: CD45RA+ positively selected. This receptor was identified in a woman younger than 45 in good health. CDR3 bases: TGTGCCAGCAGCCCAAGGAGGCACACAGATACGCAGTATTTT. Translated: CASSPRRHTDTQYF.